A selection of T cell receptor beta chains follows, all from one sample in a study of blood T cell repertoires in COVID-19. TCRdb keeps only in-frame clones here, not all; method: immunoSEQ multiplex PCR. The sample consists of under 40,000 clones, approximately 90% of them appearing once. The specimen was peripheral blood. The source of these receptors is a man between 65 and 79 years old with active COVID-19. The conserved cysteine and the conserved F or W are not part of the CDR3 here.

TRBJ2-7,TRBV6-6,ASSYSTGSSYEQY
TRBJ2-7,TRBV6-5,ASSRLAGEQY
TRBJ1-6,TRBV7-8,ASSLVSGQGANSPLH
TRBJ1-1,TRBV5-1,ASSLAGRGSTEAF
TRBJ1-6,TRBV6-6,ASRPRQGTLSPLH
TRBJ1-1,TRBV28,ASSPPVGTLNTEAF
TRBJ1-3,TRBV19,ASSEVPGRNTIY
TRBJ2-1,TRBV5-1,ASSLAEGVAGGLYNEQF
TRBJ2-5,TRBV15,ATSRDRGGPAETQY
TRBJ1-1,TRBV7-2,ASRTGTGGNTEAF
TRBJ2-3,TRBV7-9,ASSLGKLAAYSTDTQY
TRBJ1-4,TRBV7-6,ASSLGGAVEKLF
TRBJ1-1,TRBV5-1,ASSLGATGTEAF
TRBJ2-2,TRBV27,ASSLSGSVAGELF
TRBJ2-5,TRBV28,ASSSRTGISETQY
TRBJ2-7,TRBV7-8,ASRTSGNSYEQY
TRBJ2-5,TRBV29-1,SVEGGASVKSQETQY
TRBJ1-2,TRBV7-6,ASSTHPLPGPQTSYGYT
TRBJ1-1,TRBV4-3,ASSLQADGTEAF
TRBJ1-2,TRBV7-9,ASSLTMTAGADGYT
TRBJ2-7,TRBV6-5,ASSPRGDSYEQY
TRBJ2-3,TRBV6-5,ASSLPGWDTQY
TRBJ2-5,TRBV29-1,SVGQLETQY
TRBJ2-3,TRBV19,ASTEMGLAGVMDTQY
TRBJ2-7,TRBV28,ASSLPPDEQY
TRBJ1-2,TRBV28,ASSLNVGYT
TRBJ2-5,TRBV6-5,ASRYRGWGETQY
TRBJ2-1,TRBV10-3,AISESTRSSYNEQF
TRBJ1-3,TRBV6-6,ASSPSGSTRGPGNTIY
TRBJ2-5,TRBV28,ASRQAVETQY
TRBJ1-5,TRBV6-5,ASRDSGGGQPQH
TRBJ1-2,TRBV3-1/TRBV3-2,ASSQAQNENRGLGVGQPFYGYT
TRBJ2-1,TRBV6-5,ATSRTSGREQF
TRBJ1-2,TRBV18,ASSPLAGEGGYT
TRBJ2-3,TRBV5-6,ASSLRTSGGTDTQY
TRBJ1-2,TRBV28,ASRLPGQGHGYT
TRBJ1-1,TRBV18,ASSPGQNTEAF
TRBJ1-6,TRBV18,ASSHFHRGQNSPLH
TRBJ1-3,TRBV28,ASSQRGPGNTIY
TRBJ2-7,TRBV7-2,ASSADGLAGGPNEQY
TRBJ1-3,TRBV7-2,ASSTTGTGNTIY
TRBJ2-3,TRBV6-6,ASSPDSGTDTQY
TRBJ1-2,TRBV7-9,ASSTRQGNYGYT
TRBJ2-1,TRBV4-3,ASSQEVLAGTNEQF
TRBJ2-4,TRBV9,ASSALDSSAKNIQY
TRBJ2-1,TRBV11-3,ASSKRAGDDEQF
TRBJ2-2,TRBV30,AWTLLAGGNTGELF
TRBJ1-6,TRBV9,ASSVDSGWYSPLH
TRBJ1-1,TRBV5-1,ASSLAGNFMNTEAF
TRBJ1-2,TRBV11-2,ASSLEARFYGYT
TRBJ2-7,TRBV11-2,ASSSSYRGPEQY